This TCR beta chain was recovered during a study of blood T cell repertoires in COVID-19. Study at large: The study drew acute and convalescent COVID-19 samples from the United States, Italy and Spain.

This CDR3 comprises 15 residues. CDR1 is MNHEY and CDR2 is SMNVEV in the germline V gene (reference sequence). The trim removed 2 bases at V and 4 bases at J, leaving 3 bases unmatched. This clone is a singleton in its sample. Study members were between roughly 18 and 89 years old and lived in 25 or so US regions. Cohort assignment relied on participant-reported clinical history. No more than 2 weeks before study entry, exposed participants had met a case of COVID-19. Using immunoSEQ multiplex PCR, the repertoire was profiled, and TCRdb retains in-frame clones only, with some absent. The sample shows approximately 220,000 clones, under 90% of them seen only once.

The sequencing input was PBMCs or T cells enriched from blood (not recorded which). This sequence originates from a woman aged 45-60 years who had been exposed to COVID-19. The chain is built from TRBV27 and TRBJ1-5, with 9 bases identical to TRBD1. The CDR3 DNA is TGTGCCAGCAGTTTACAACAGGGGGCAAATCAGCCCCAGCATTTT. Its protein is CASSLQQGANQPQHF.